This T cell receptor beta chain is from a study of blood T cell repertoires in COVID-19. At the level of the study: The cDNA or gDNA used as material had been derived from T cells, B-cell-depleted T cells, or PBMCs.

Clones were read by immunoSEQ multiplex PCR, and TCRdb kept only the in-frame ones, dropping some. The table includes 190,000 or so clones, less than 80% detected once. This CDR3 contains 12 residues. V lost 8 bases and J lost 3, with 11 bases in between. The gene calls are TRBV12-3 or TRBV12-4 and TRBJ2-7; no clear D gene. The sequencing input was peripheral blood. The TCR was taken from a man aged 50 to 59 who had recovered from COVID-19. CDR3 in DNA: TGTGCCAGCGCTCGCAGATACTACGAGCAGTACTTC. Translated, it gives CASARRYYEQYF.